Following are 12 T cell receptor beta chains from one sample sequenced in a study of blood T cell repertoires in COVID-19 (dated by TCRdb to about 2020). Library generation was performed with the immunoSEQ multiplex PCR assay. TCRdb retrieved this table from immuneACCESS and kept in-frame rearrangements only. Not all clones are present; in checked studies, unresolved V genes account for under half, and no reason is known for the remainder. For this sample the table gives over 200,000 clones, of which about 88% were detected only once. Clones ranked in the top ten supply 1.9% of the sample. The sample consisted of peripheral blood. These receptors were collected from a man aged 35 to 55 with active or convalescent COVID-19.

The CDR3 DNA follows: TGTGCCAGCAGAAACCCCACAGGGGGCAATCAGCCCCAGCATTTT. Amino acid sequence: CASRNPTGGNQPQHF. The gene calls are TRBV28 and TRBJ1-5; 7 bases line up with TRBD1. Germline assignment: CDR1 MDHEN and CDR2 SYDVKM. The CDR3 runs to 15 residues. The V and J ends lost 6 bases and 2 bases, in that order; junction bases with no gene match: 7.

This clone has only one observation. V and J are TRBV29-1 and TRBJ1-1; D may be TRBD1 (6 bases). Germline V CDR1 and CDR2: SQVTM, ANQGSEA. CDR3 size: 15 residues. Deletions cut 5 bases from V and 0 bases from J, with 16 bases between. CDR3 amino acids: CSVSGTYGMNTEAFF. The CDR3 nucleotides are TGCAGCGTTTCCGGGACATACGGCATGAACACTGAAGCTTTCTTT.

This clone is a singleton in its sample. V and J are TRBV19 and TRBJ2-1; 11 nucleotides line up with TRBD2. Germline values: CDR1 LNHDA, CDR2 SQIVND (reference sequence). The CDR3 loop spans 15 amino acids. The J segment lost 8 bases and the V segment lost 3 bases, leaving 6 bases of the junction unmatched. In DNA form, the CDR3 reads TGTGCCAGTAGTATGCTGCTAGCGGGAGGCTATGAGCAGTTCTTC. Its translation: CASSMLLAGGYEQFF.

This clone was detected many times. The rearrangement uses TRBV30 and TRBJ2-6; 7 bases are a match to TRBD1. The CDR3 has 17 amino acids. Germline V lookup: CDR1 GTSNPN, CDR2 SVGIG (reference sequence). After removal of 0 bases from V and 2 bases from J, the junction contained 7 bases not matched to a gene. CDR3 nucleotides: TGTGCCTGGAGTGTAGGAGCAGGGGGTGCTGGGGCCAACGTCCTGACTTTC. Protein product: CAWSVGAGGAGANVLTF.

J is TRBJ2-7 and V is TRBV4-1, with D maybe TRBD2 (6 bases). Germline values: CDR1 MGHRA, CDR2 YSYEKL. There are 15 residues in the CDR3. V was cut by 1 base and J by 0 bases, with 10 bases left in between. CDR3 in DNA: TGCGCCAGCAGCCAAGTCAACGGGGGCTCCTACGAGCAGTACTTC. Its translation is CASSQVNGGSYEQYF.

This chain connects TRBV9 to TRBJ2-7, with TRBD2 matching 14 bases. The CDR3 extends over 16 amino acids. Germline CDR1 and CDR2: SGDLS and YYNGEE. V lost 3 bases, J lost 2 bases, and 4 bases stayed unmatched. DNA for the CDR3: TGTGCCAGCAGCGCCCGGGGACTAGCGGGAGCCTACGAGCAGTACTTC. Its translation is CASSARGLAGAYEQYF.

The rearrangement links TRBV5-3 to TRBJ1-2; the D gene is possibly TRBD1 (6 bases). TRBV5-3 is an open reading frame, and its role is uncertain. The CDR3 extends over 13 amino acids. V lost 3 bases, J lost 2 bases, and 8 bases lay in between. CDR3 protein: CARSSTGNYGYTF. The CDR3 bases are TGTGCCAGAAGCTCCACAGGGAACTATGGCTACACCTTC.

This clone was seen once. The CDR3 DNA reads TGTGCCAGTAGTTCTGACAGTACGGCATACAATGAGCAGTTCTTC. Translated, it gives CASSSDSTAYNEQFF. This sequence joins TRBV19 and TRBJ2-1; a weak D match, TRBD1 (5 bases). CDR3 length equals 15 residues. Germline lookup yields CDR1 LNHDA and CDR2 SQIVND (reference sequence). V lost 5 bases and J 4 bases, leaving 15 bases between the germline ends. Variable domain in full (rest from reference TRBV19 and TRBJ2-1): DGGITQSPKYLFRKEGQNVTLSCEQNLNHDAMYWYRQDPGQGLRLIYYSQIVNDFQKGDIAEGYSVSREKKESFPLTVTSAQKNPTAFYLCASSSDSTAYNEQFFGPGTRLTVL.

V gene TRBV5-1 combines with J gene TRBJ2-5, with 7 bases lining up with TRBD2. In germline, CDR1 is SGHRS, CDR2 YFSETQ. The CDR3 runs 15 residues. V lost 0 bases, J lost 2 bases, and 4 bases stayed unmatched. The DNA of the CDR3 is TGCGCCAGCAGCTTGGCTAGCGGCCCGCAAGAGACCCAGTACTTC. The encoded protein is CASSLASGPQETQYF.

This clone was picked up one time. The CDR3 sequence is CSASDRARGNGYTF. The CDR3, as DNA: TGCAGTGCTAGTGACAGGGCCCGGGGGAATGGCTACACCTTC. J is TRBJ1-2 and V is TRBV20-1, with 7 bases that match TRBD1. Germline V gene lookup returns CDR1 DFQATT and CDR2 SNEGSKA (reference sequence). The CDR3 is 14 amino acids. Trimming cost V 3 bases and J 6 bases; bases outside gene matches: 10.

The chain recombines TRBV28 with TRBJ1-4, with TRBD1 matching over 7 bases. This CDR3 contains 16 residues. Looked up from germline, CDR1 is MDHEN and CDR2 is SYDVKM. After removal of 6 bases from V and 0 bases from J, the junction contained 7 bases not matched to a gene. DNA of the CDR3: TGTGCCAGCAGCCAAGGACAGGTCTCAACTAATGAAAAACTGTTTTTT. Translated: CASSQGQVSTNEKLFF.

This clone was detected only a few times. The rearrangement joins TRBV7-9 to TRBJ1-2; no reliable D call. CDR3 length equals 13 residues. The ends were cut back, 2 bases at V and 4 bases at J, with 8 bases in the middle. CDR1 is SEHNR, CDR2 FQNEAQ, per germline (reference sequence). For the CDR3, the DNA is TGTGCCAGCAGCTTAACTGTATCCTATGGCTACACCTTC. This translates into CASSLTVSYGYTF. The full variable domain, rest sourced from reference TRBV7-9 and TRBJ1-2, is DTGVSQNPRHKITKRGQNVTFRCDPISEHNRLYWYRQTLGQGPEFLTYFQNEAQLEKSRLLSDRFSAERPKGSFSTLEIQRTEQGDSAMYLCASSLTVSYGYTFGSGTRLTVV.